One sample yielded the 32 T cell receptor beta chains listed below, sequenced in a study of CD8+CD57+ T cells in acquired aplastic anemia (dated by TCRdb to the late 2010s). Patients chosen for sequencing had shown expansion of CD8+CD57+ cells by flow cytometry. The instrument was an Illumina HiSeq 2000. Profiling of TCR beta VDJ combinations and CDR3 sequences used genomic DNA as the template. TCRdb's own reprocessing of the public reads used fastp at Q25 and MiXCR and kept productive beta chains. Rows are unified per CDR3 protein, each entry keeping the most common DNA and genes. The sample table shows around 250,000 distinct CDR3 sequences, and 82% are seen once. Approximately 40% of the sample comes from the top ten. The specimen was sorted CD4+, CD8+, or CD8+CD57+ T cells (not recorded which) from PBMCs. Source of these receptors: a human donor with aplastic anemia.

As to this clonotype: The DNA is omitted, as the CDR3 cannot be located on it reliably, and the CDR3 follows TCRdb's listing. V gene TRBV9 combines with J gene TRBJ2-3. Looked up from germline, CDR1 is SGDLS and CDR2 is YYNGEE. Inclusive of both ends, the CDR3 amounts to 15 amino acids. CDR3 sequence: CASGGAGHIQYFGYF.

As for this clonotype: The junction does not match germline at one end; this may be a read error. This chain links TRBV11-3 with TRBJ2-3; D is possibly TRBD1 (5 bases). This CDR3 contains 14 residues. CDR1 SGHNT and CDR2 YENEEA come from the germline V gene. This CDR3 is CAGSLAVTADTQYF. DNA for the CDR3: TGTGCCGGCAGCTTAGCTGTGACAGCCGATACGCAGTATTTT.

This chain joins TRBV20-1 and TRBJ1-1; no clear D gene. Looked up from germline, CDR1 is DFQATT and CDR2 is SNEGSKA (reference sequence). The V and J ends lost 3 bases and 5 bases respectively, with 16 bases between them. The CDR3 contains 14 residues. CDR3 sequence (DNA): TGCAGTGCTAGTTCCCCAGGATTGAGGACTGAAGCTTTCTTT. This codes for CSASSPGLRTEAFF.

Comments on this clonotype: An end of the junction differs from the germline gene, which may be a read error. This sequence joins TRBV7-9 and TRBJ2-5; maybe TRBD1 (5 bases). The CDR3 is 14 amino acids. Germline CDR1 and CDR2: SEHNR and FQNEAQ (reference sequence). The CDR3 DNA is TGTGCCAGCAGCACTACAGGAAGCACAGATACGCAGTATTTC. Residues: CASSTTGSTDTQYF.

This clonotype was picked up many times. V and J are TRBV2 and TRBJ2-3, with TRBD2 matching 7 bases. This CDR3 spans 13 amino acids. The germline V gene encodes CDR1 SNHLY and CDR2 FYNNEI. The CDR3 region is CSSGEGGTDTQYF. The CDR3 DNA reads as TGTAGCAGCGGGGAGGGAGGCACAGATACGCAGTATTTT. Looking up the rest from reference TRBV2 and TRBJ2-3 gives the full variable domain: EPEVTQTPSHQVTQMGQEVILRCVPISNHLYFYWYRQILGQKVEFLVSFYNNEISEKSEIFDDQFSVERPDGSNFTLKIRSTKLEDSAMYFCSSGEGGTDTQYFGPGTRLTVL.

Of note for this clonotype: Here the CDR3 omits its conserved ending phenylalanine or tryptophan, so a read error is the likely source. The limits of the CDR3 on the DNA are not certain, so only TCRdb's listed CDR3 is given. The chain carries TRBV7-8 and TRBJ2-1; TRBD2 is the table's D call and was not checked against the DNA. Germline V gene data show CDR1 as SGHVS and CDR2 as FQNEAQ. Including both end residues, the CDR3 is 13 amino acids long. CDR3 protein: CASSFQRSGERDV.

This chain connects TRBV11-2 to TRBJ2-1; TRBD2 matches at 7 bases. The V and J ends lost 4 bases and 7 bases, in that order; junction bases with no gene match: 10. Germline CDR1 SGHAT, CDR2 FQNNGV. The CDR3 covers 15 residues. The CDR3 coding sequence is TGTGCCAGCAGCTGGGGGGGAGGGCCCCTAAATGAGCAGTTCTTC. It is translated as CASSWGGGPLNEQFF. The full variable domain, with the rest looked up from reference TRBV11-2 and TRBJ2-1, is EAGVAQSPRYKIIEKRQSVAFWCNPISGHATLYWYQQILGQGPKLLIQFQNNGVVDDSQLPKDRFSAERLKGVDSTLKIQPAKLEDSAVYLCASSWGGGPLNEQFFGPGTRLTVL.

To note about this clonotype: Since the CDR3 does not end with the conserved phenylalanine or tryptophan, this likely comes from a read error. The DNA is left out, because the CDR3 cannot be placed on it with certainty; the CDR3 is given as TCRdb lists it. This rearrangement joins TRBV7-8 to TRBJ2-4; the table's D call, TRBD2, was not checked against the DNA. Per the germline V gene, CDR1 is SGHVS and CDR2 is FQNEAQ. The CDR3 is 12 amino acids long, termini counted. CDR3 protein: CASSGAGGPESL.

Worth noting for this clonotype: It may be a read error: a sequence one base away is much more abundant. The chain recombines TRBV5-4 with TRBJ1-2, with D possibly being TRBD1 (6 bases). With 2 bases removed from V and 3 bases from J, the gap between germline ends came to 17 bases. This CDR3 has 16 residues. CDR1 and CDR2 from the germline V gene are SGHNT and YYREEE (reference sequence). For the CDR3, the DNA is TGTGCCAGCAGCTTTACTGGCGGGGGCTTGGACTATGGCTACACCTTC. Residues: CASSFTGGGLDYGYTF.

The chain couples TRBV2 to TRBJ1-6; D unclear. V lost 4 bases to trimming and J lost 10 bases, with 20 bases between them. The CDR3 is 16 amino acids. Germline assignment: CDR1 SNHLY and CDR2 FYNNEI. CDR3 region: CASSAVLSSYESPLHF. The CDR3, as DNA: TGTGCCAGCAGTGCCGTGCTTAGCTCCTATGAGTCACCCCTCCACTTT.

In the case of this clonotype: An end of the junction does not agree with germline; a read error may underlie this. The chain's CDR3 is CASSLGSDTYTF. The CDR3 bases are TGTGCCAGCAGCTTAGGATCAGATACGTACACTTTC. The J gene is TRBJ1-2, the V gene TRBV9; D gene unclear. The CDR3 covers 12 residues. Germline V gene sequence: CDR1 SGDLS, CDR2 YYNGEE.

The V gene is TRBV4-2, the J gene TRBJ2-7, with D perhaps matching TRBD1 or TRBD2 (6 bases each). There are 15 residues in the CDR3. V was cut by 1 base and J by 3 bases, with 13 bases left in between. CDR1 LGHNA and CDR2 YNFKEQ come from the germline V gene. This CDR3 reads CASSQVGGGIYEQYF. CDR3 in DNA: TGTGCCAGCAGCCAAGTTGGGGGCGGGATCTACGAGCAGTACTTC.

Note on this clonotype: At one boundary the junction diverges from the germline segment, which might be a read error. The chain recombines TRBV2 with TRBJ2-1; TRBD1 might be the D (5 bases). The CDR3 spans 16 residues. Germline V gene data show CDR1 as SNHLY and CDR2 as FYNNEI. CDR3 nucleotide sequence: TGTGCCAGCAGTGAAATACAAAGGGGCCCTTACTACAATCAGCAGTTC. This encodes CASSEIQRGPYYNQQF.

This clonotype was recorded once. J is TRBJ2-5 and V is TRBV25-1; D is uncertain. Per germline, CDR1 MGHDK and CDR2 SYGVNS. The CDR3 sequence is 14 residues long. The V end lost 1 base, the J end lost 0 bases, and 6 bases lay between the germline ends. In nucleotides, the CDR3 is TGTGCCAGCAGTGAATTTGCAGACCAAGAGACCCAGTACTTC. Translation gives CASSEFADQETQYF.

This clonotype was seen once. Because it lacks the conserved phenylalanine or tryptophan at the end, this CDR3 is likely a read error. Because the CDR3's place on the DNA is in doubt, the DNA is left out and the CDR3 is given as listed by TCRdb. The chain is built from TRBV7-9 and TRBJ2-3; TRBD1 was called by the table and not checked on the DNA. The CDR3 sequence runs 13 residues, both termini included. Per the germline V gene, CDR1 is SEHNR and CDR2 is FQNEAQ (reference sequence). CDR3 sequence reads: CASGPPGQPETQY.

This rearrangement joins TRBV7-8 to TRBJ2-1; 8 nucleotides agree with TRBD2. Germline V lookup: CDR1 SGHVS, CDR2 FQNEAQ. The CDR3 consists of 15 residues. V shed 3 bases and J 8 bases; nucleotides not matched to a gene: 9. This CDR3 reads CASSFGTSSMDEQFF. CDR3 nucleotides: TGTGCCAGCAGCTTCGGGACTAGTTCCATGGATGAGCAGTTCTTC.

A few counts support this clonotype. This chain uses TRBV19 with TRBJ2-1; 11 bases match TRBD2. The CDR3 extends over 15 amino acids. The germline CDR1 and CDR2 sequences are LNHDA and SQIVND (reference sequence). V lost 2 bases, J lost 4 bases, and 1 base stayed unmatched. CDR3 DNA: TGTGCCAGTAGTATAACTAGCGGGAGATACAATGAGCAGTTCTTC. Encoded protein: CASSITSGRYNEQFF. The variable domain in full, with the rest retrieved from reference TRBV19 and TRBJ2-1, is DGGITQSPKYLFRKEGQNVTLSCEQNLNHDAMYWYRQDPGQGLRLIYYSQIVNDFQKGDIAEGYSVSREKKESFPLTVTSAQKNPTAFYLCASSITSGRYNEQFFGPGTRLTVL.

In this sample, this clonotype turned up once. This likely comes from a read error, as the CDR3 has no conserved phenylalanine or tryptophan at its end. The limits of the CDR3 on the DNA are not certain, so only TCRdb's listed CDR3 is given. The rearrangement links TRBV2 to TRBJ1-6. A total of 16 residues make up the CDR3, ends included. From germline, CDR1 is SNHLY and CDR2 FYNNEI. This chain's CDR3 is CASRSSGGLPHEQYHC.

This clonotype was found once. This chain uses TRBV7-4 with TRBJ2-3; 8 bases align to TRBD1. The V and J ends lost 5 bases and 11 bases, in that order; junction bases with no gene match: 6. The CDR3 sequence is 12 residues long. Looked up from germline, CDR1 is SGHVT and CDR2 is SQSDAQ. The CDR3 DNA is TGTGCCAGCAGCGTAGGGACAGGTAGGCAGTATTTT. Its translation: CASSVGTGRQYF.

The chain is built from TRBV9 and TRBJ1-2; D call uncertain. V gave up 0 bases and J gave up 4 bases, with 7 bases separating them. Germline loops: CDR1 SGDLS, CDR2 YYNGEE. The CDR3 is made up of 13 amino acids. DNA of the CDR3: TGTGCCAGCAGCGTAGAGACTGGCTATGGCTACACCTTC. Protein product: CASSVETGYGYTF.

CDR3 DNA sequence: TGTGCCAGCAGCTTACCGGAAGGGAAAGGTCCTCTGCCGGAGCAGTACGTC. As protein: CASSLPEGKGPLPEQYV. The V call is TRBV12-3 or TRBV12-4, the J call TRBJ2-7; no clear D. Trimming stripped 6 bases from V and 7 bases from J, with 28 bases between. CDR3 length: 17 amino acids.

V usage is TRBV7-6 and J usage is TRBJ2-1; D unclear. Germline values: CDR1 SGHVS, CDR2 FNYEAQ. The CDR3 sequence is 16 residues long. V lost 4 bases to trimming and J lost 8 bases, with 21 bases between them. The CDR3 nucleotides are TGTGCCAGCAGCTCGCAAAGATGCGTTTCAACCCATGAGCAGTTCTTC. This codes for CASSSQRCVSTHEQFF.

In the case of this clonotype: A read error is likely, as this CDR3 ends without the conserved phenylalanine or tryptophan. The limits of the CDR3 on the DNA are not certain, so only TCRdb's listed CDR3 is given. The chain has TRBV7-6 and TRBJ2-1. Counting both end residues, the CDR3 totals 12 amino acids. Germline V gives CDR1 SGHVS, CDR2 FNYEAQ. CDR3 sequence: CASSHGSRAPFC.

As regards this clonotype: This CDR3 is missing its conserved last phenylalanine or tryptophan, likely due to a read error. Because the CDR3's place on the DNA is in doubt, the DNA is left out and the CDR3 is given as listed by TCRdb. The chain recombines TRBV7-2 with TRBJ2-1; TRBD2, the D gene given by the table, was not confirmed from the DNA. Germline lookup yields CDR1 SGHTA and CDR2 FQGNSA. The CDR3 is 13 residues long, counting both termini. The CDR3 reads CASSDGAVRKQPL.

The chain employs TRBV7-9 and TRBJ1-1; D gene uncertain. The CDR3 has 15 residues. The V gene's germline CDR1 is SEHNR and CDR2 FQNEAQ (reference sequence). V lost 1 base and J lost 13, with 22 bases in between. CDR3 nucleotides: TGTGCCAGCAGCTTAGTACCCGGGGAGCTGTCTGTTGGTTTCTTT. Its protein is CASSLVPGELSVGFF.

This chain links TRBV7-2 with TRBJ1-6; 7 bases match TRBD1. With V trimmed by 5 bases and J by 10 bases, 11 bases remained unmatched. CDR3 size: 15 residues. In germline, CDR1 is SGHTA, CDR2 FQGNSA. This CDR3 is CASSLGQAGGSPLHF. CDR3 sequence (DNA): TGTGCCAGCAGCCTTGGACAGGCGGGGGGGTCACCCCTCCACTTT.

V is TRBV11-3 and J is TRBJ2-5; 8 bases fit TRBD1. CDR3 size: 15 residues. V shed 0 bases and J 5 bases; nucleotides not matched to a gene: 5. Germline V gene lookup returns CDR1 SGHNT and CDR2 YENEEA. The CDR3 nucleotides are TGTGCCAGCAGCTTAGATCTGACAGGGGACGAGACCCAGTACTTC. Translated: CASSLDLTGDETQYF. Full variable domain (remainder filled in from reference TRBV11-3 and TRBJ2-5): EAGVVQSPRYKIIEKKQPVAFWCNPISGHNTLYWYLQNLGQGPELLIRYENEEAVDDSQLPKDRFSAERLKGVDSTLKIQPAELGDSAVYLCASSLDLTGDETQYFGPGTRLLVL.

Only one count was recorded for this clonotype. This chain links TRBV13 with TRBJ2-7; D is perhaps TRBD1 (6 bases). CDR1 PRHDT and CDR2 FYEKMQ come from the germline V gene (reference sequence). The ends were cut back, 1 base at V and 4 bases at J, with 11 bases in the middle. The CDR3 loop spans 14 amino acids. CDR3 nucleotide sequence: TGTGCCAGCAGCTTAGACAGGGATTATTACGAGCAGTACTTC. It encodes CASSLDRDYYEQYF.

A note on this clonotype: No conserved phenylalanine or tryptophan is present at the end of the CDR3, so a read error is the likely explanation. CDR3 residues: CASSEGGGNGQDEQFV. The DNA of the CDR3 is TGTGCCAGCAGTGAGGGGGGCGGAAACGGTCAGGATGAGCAGTTCGTC. This chain links TRBV2 with TRBJ2-1, with D perhaps being TRBD1 or TRBD2 (6 bases each). Per the germline V gene, CDR1 is SNHLY and CDR2 is FYNNEI. With 3 bases removed from V and 8 bases from J, the gap between germline ends came to 20 bases. This CDR3 spans 16 amino acids.

This rearrangement joins TRBV11-3 to TRBJ1-5; D gene unclear. Trimming shortened V by 5 bases and J by 4 bases, and 15 bases separated the two germline ends. The CDR3 extends over 15 amino acids. The germline gives CDR1 SGHNT, CDR2 YENEEA. CDR3 nucleotide sequence: TGTGCCAGCAGCGTAGGTCCCCTAGGAAATCAGCCCCAGCATTTT. Its translation: CASSVGPLGNQPQHF. Looking up the rest from reference TRBV11-3 and TRBJ1-5 gives the full variable domain: EAGVVQSPRYKIIEKKQPVAFWCNPISGHNTLYWYLQNLGQGPELLIRYENEEAVDDSQLPKDRFSAERLKGVDSTLKIQPAELGDSAVYLCASSVGPLGNQPQHFGDGTRLSIL.

This clonotype was counted a few times. The genes are TRBV9 and TRBJ2-1, with a tentative D call TRBD1 (6 bases). V lost 3 bases to trimming and J lost 10 bases, with 23 bases between them. The CDR3 has 16 amino acids. The germline gives CDR1 SGDLS, CDR2 YYNGEE. CDR3 in DNA: TGTGCCAGCAGCGAGTGGTGGACAGATAACACCGGGGAGCAGTTCTTC. Translating gives CASSEWWTDNTGEQFF.

On this clonotype: The conserved phenylalanine or tryptophan normally closing the CDR3 is absent here, so this likely arose from a read error. The DNA is left out, because the CDR3 cannot be placed on it with certainty; the CDR3 is given as TCRdb lists it. The chain recombines TRBV7-9 with TRBJ2-7; whether TRBD2, the table's D call, matches the DNA was not checked. The CDR3 extends over 13 residues, inclusive of both ends. From germline, CDR1 is SEHNR and CDR2 FQNEAQ (reference sequence). The CDR3 is CASSFTSAMRRYS.